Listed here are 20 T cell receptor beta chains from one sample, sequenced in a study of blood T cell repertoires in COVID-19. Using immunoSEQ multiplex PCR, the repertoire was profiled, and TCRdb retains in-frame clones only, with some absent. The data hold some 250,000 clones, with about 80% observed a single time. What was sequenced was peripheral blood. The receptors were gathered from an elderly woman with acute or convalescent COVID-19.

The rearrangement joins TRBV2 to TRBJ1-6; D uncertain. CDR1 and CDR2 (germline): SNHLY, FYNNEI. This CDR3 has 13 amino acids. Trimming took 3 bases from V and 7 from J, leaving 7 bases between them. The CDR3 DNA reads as TGTGCCAGCAGTGACCTTCCGAATTCACCCCTCCACTTT. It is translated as CASSDLPNSPLHF. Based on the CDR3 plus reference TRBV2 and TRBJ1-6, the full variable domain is EPEVTQTPSHQVTQMGQEVILRCVPISNHLYFYWYRQILGQKVEFLVSFYNNEISEKSEIFDDQFSVERPDGSNFTLKIRSTKLEDSAMYFCASSDLPNSPLHFGNGTRLTVT.

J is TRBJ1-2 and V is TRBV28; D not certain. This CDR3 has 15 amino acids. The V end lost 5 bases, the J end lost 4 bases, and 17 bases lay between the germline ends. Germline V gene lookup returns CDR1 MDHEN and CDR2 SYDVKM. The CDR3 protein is CASSNLLPTVYGYTF. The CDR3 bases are TGTGCCAGCAGTAACCTACTCCCTACCGTCTATGGCTACACCTTC.

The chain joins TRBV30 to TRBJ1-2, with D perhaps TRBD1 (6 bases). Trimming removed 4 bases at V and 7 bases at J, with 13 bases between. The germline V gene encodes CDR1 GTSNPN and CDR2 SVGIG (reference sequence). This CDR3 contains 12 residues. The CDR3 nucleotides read TGTGCCTGGAATCAGGGGACGGGTGGCTACACCTTC. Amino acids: CAWNQGTGGYTF.

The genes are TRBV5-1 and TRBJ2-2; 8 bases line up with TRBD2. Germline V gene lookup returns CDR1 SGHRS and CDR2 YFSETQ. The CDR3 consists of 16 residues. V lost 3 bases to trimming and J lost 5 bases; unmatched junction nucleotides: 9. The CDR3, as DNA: TGCGCCAGCAGCTGGGGCTTAGCGGGACGAACCGGGGAGCTGTTTTTT. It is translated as CASSWGLAGRTGELFF.

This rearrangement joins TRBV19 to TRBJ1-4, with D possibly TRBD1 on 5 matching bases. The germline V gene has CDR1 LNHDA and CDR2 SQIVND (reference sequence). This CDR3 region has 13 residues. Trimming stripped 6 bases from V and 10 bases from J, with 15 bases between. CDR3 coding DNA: TGTGCCAGTAGCTCCGGGGGTCCGGGAAAACTGTTTTTT. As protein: CASSSGGPGKLFF.

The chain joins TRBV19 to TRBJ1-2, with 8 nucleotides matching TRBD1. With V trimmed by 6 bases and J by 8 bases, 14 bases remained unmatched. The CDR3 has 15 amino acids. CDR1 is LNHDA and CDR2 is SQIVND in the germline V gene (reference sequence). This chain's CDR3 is CASSPSPDRADGYTF. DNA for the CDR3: TGTGCCAGTAGCCCCTCCCCGGACAGGGCCGACGGCTACACCTTC.

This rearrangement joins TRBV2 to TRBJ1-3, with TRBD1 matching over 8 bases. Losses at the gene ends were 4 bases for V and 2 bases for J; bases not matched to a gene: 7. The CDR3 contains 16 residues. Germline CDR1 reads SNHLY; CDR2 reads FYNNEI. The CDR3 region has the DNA TGTGCCAGCAGTGGAAATCAGGGGGCCACTGGAAACACCATATATTTT. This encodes CASSGNQGATGNTIYF. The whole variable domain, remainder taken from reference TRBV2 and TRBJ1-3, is EPEVTQTPSHQVTQMGQEVILRCVPISNHLYFYWYRQILGQKVEFLVSFYNNEISEKSEIFDDQFSVERPDGSNFTLKIRSTKLEDSAMYFCASSGNQGATGNTIYFGEGSWLTVV.

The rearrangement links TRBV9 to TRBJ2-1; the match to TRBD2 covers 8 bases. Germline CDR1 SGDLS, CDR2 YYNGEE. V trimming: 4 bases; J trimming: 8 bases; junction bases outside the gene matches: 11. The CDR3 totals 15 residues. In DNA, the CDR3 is TGTGCCAGCAGCCCTTCAGGGACTAGGGGGGATGAGCAGTTCTTC. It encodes CASSPSGTRGDEQFF.

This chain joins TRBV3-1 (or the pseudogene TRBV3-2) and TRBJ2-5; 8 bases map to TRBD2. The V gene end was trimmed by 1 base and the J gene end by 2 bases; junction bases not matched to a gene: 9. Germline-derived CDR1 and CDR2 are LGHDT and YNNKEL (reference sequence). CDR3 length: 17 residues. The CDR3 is CASSQGASGGFQETQYF. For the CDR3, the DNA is TGTGCCAGCAGCCAAGGGGCCAGCGGGGGCTTTCAAGAGACCCAGTACTTC.

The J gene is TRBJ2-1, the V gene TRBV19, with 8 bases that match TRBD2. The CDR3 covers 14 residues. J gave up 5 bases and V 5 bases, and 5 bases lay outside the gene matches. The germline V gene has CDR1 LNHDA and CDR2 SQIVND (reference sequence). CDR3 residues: CASSAWTSNNEQFF. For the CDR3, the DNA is TGTGCCAGTAGTGCTTGGACTAGCAACAATGAGCAGTTCTTC.

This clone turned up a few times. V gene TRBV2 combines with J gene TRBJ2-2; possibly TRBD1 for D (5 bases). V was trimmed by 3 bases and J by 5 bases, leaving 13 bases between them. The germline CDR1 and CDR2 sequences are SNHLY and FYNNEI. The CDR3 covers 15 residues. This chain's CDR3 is CASSEARAGTGELFF. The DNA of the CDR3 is TGTGCCAGCAGTGAGGCCAGGGCAGGTACCGGGGAGCTGTTTTTT.

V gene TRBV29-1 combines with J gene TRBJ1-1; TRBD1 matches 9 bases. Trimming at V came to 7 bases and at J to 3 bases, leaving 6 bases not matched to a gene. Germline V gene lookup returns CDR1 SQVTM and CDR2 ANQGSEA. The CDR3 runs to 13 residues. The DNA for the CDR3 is TGCAGCGCCCTGGGACAGGGCTACACTGAAGCTTTCTTT. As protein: CSALGQGYTEAFF.

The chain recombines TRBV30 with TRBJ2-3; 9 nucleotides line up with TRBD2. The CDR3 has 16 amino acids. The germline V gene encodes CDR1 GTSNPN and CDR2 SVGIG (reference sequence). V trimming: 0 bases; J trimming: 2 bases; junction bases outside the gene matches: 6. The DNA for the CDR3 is TGTGCCTGGAGTGTTGGGGCGGGGGGGCCCACAGATACGCAGTATTTT. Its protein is CAWSVGAGGPTDTQYF.

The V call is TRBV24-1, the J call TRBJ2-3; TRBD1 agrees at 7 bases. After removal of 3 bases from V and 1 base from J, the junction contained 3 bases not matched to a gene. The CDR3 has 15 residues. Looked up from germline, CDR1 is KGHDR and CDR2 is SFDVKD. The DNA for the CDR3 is TGTGCCACCAGTGATGGCGGACAGGGCACAGATACGCAGTATTTT. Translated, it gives CATSDGGQGTDTQYF.

The CDR3 DNA reads TGTGCCAGCAGTTATTTCGGGGGGGGCTACAATGAGCAGTTCTTC. It yields the protein CASSYFGGGYNEQFF. V usage is TRBV6-5 and J usage is TRBJ2-1, with 8 bases matching TRBD2. The J segment lost 3 bases and the V segment lost 3 bases, leaving 4 bases of the junction unmatched. The CDR3 has 15 residues. CDR1 is MNHEY, CDR2 SVGAGI, per germline.

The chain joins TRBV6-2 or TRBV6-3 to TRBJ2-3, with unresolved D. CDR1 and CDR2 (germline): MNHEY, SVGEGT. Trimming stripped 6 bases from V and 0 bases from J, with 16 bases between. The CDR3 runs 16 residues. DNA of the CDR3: TGTGCCAGCAGCCTACGACAACCTTTTAGCACAGATACGCAGTATTTT. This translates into CASSLRQPFSTDTQYF.

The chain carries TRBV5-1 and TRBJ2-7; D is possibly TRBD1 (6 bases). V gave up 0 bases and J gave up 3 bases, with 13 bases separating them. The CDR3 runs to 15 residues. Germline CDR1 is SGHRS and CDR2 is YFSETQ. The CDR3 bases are TGCGCCAGCAGCTTGGGTGGGGGCTGGGACTACGAGCAGTACTTC. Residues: CASSLGGGWDYEQYF.

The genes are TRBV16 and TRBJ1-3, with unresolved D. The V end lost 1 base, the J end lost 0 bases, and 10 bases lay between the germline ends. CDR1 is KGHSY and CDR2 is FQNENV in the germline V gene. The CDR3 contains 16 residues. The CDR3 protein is CASSQFPVSSGNTIYF. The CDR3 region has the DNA TGTGCCAGCAGCCAATTTCCAGTCAGCTCTGGAAACACCATATATTTT.

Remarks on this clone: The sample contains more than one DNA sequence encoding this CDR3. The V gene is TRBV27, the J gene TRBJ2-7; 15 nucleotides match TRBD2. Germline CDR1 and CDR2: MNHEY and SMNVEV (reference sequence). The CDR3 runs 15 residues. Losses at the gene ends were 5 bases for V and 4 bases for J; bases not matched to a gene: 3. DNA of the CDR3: TGTGCCAGCAGTCGGACTAGCGGGGGGGCTTACGAGCAGTACTTC. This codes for CASSRTSGGAYEQYF.

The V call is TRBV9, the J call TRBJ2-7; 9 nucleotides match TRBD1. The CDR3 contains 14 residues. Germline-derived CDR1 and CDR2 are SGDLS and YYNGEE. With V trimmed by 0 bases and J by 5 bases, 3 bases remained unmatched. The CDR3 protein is CASSVGTGVNEQYF. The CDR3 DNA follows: TGTGCCAGCAGCGTAGGGACAGGGGTTAACGAGCAGTACTTC. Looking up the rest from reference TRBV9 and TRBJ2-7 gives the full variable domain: DSGVTQTPKHLITATGQRVTLRCSPRSGDLSVYWYQQSLDQGLQFLIQYYNGEERAKGNILERFSAQQFPDLHSELNLSSLELGDSALYFCASSVGTGVNEQYFGPGTRLTVT.